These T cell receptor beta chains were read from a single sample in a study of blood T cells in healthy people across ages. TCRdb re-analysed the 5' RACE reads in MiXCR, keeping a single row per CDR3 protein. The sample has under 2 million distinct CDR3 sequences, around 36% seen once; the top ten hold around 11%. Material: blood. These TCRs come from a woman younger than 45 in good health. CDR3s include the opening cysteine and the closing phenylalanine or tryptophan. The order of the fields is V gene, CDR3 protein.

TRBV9 CASSLRWGGAARETQYF
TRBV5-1 CARKPGRGLEQPQHF
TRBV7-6 CASSEGLRVDTGELFF
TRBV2 CASSERSDHTDTQYF
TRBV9 CASSVEAGGVTDTQYF
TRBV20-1 CSAYTGTSGLDTQYF
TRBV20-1 CSAKTGTSYNEQFF
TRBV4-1 CASSIPSARQPQHF
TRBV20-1 CSAKNSGGSYNEQFF
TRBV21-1 CASSKGAGPGEQYF
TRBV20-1 CSASKDRGYHEQYF
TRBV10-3 CAISESHGPGGSSYNEQFF
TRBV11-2 CASSLLDPNEQFF
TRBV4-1 CASSRRQGSNTGELFF
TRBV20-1 CSADHEDTEAFF
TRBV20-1 CSARAESGRSDTQYF
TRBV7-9 CASSFPAAYEQYF
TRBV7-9 CASSPGLAGGPGNEQFF
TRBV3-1 CASSQYRNEKLFF
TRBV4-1 CASSQVPARGDNEQFF
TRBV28 CASRDLAGQNIQYF
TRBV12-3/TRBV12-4 CASSSRAPYEQYF
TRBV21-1 CASSLWDRANYGYTF
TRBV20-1 CSAPMGLAGEFYNEQFF
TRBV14 CASSQGPGRGSNYYEQYF
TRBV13 CASSLEDGLGDSLTGGTITDTQYF
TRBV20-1 CSAWRGNTQYF
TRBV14 CASSHARAGANVLTF
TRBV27 CASSPGDRGWETQYF